Each of the 20 T cell receptor beta chains below was sequenced from the same sample in a study of cytomegalovirus exposure and HLA in healthy donors. The PCR ran on 60 Vbeta and 13 Jbeta primers. Profiling relied on immunoSEQ multiplex PCR, and the TCRdb table lists in-frame clones only, not all of them. The sample lists 90,000 to 110,000 clones, approximately 86% occurring once. Specimen: PBMCs. These receptors all stem from a man aged 18 to 29 in good health and CMV-seronegative.

The sample holds one count of this clone. V usage is TRBV18 and J usage is TRBJ2-3; TRBD1 matches at 10 bases. Unmatched junction bases numbered 5, after V lost 3 bases and J lost 2 bases. Germline V gene data show CDR1 as KGHSH and CDR2 as LQKENI. The CDR3 totals 16 residues. In DNA form, the CDR3 reads TGTGCCAGCTCACCCACGGGACAGGGGACCACAGATACGCAGTATTTT. Translation: CASSPTGQGTTDTQYF.

This clone was counted a single time. This chain uses TRBV11-2 with TRBJ2-1; TRBD2 matches at 10 bases. This CDR3 comprises 15 residues. V dropped 2 bases and J dropped 7; count of bases not matched to a gene: 5. Germline V CDR1 and CDR2: SGHAT, FQNNGV. In DNA, the CDR3 is TGTGCCAGCAGCTTAATCCCTAGCGGGAGTAATGAGCAGTTCTTC. It is translated as CASSLIPSGSNEQFF.

In this sample, this clone turned up once. Other DNA sequences in the sample encode the same CDR3. The gene calls are TRBV6-5 and TRBJ1-2; 7 bases match TRBD1. The CDR3 loop spans 14 amino acids. CDR1 MNHEY and CDR2 SVGAGI come from the germline V gene. J was trimmed by 0 bases and V by 5 bases; bases with no gene match: 3. The CDR3 DNA reads as TGTGCCAGCAGTCTTGGACAGGCTAACTATGGCTACACCTTC. It is translated as CASSLGQANYGYTF.

V usage is TRBV30 and J usage is TRBJ1-2, with a possible D match to TRBD1 (6 bases). CDR1 is GTSNPN, CDR2 SVGIG, per germline (reference sequence). Trimming removed 1 base from V and 4 bases from J, with 13 bases in between. This CDR3 has 14 amino acids. CDR3: CAWSDLGQPYGYTF. The CDR3 DNA sequence: TGTGCCTGGAGTGACCTCGGACAGCCCTATGGCTACACCTTC.

This chain joins TRBV9 and TRBJ2-7; 10 positions agree with TRBD1. The CDR3 consists of 16 residues. Germline assignment: CDR1 SGDLS and CDR2 YYNGEE. V lost 4 bases to trimming and J lost 2 bases; unmatched junction nucleotides: 9. DNA of the CDR3: TGTGCCAGCAGCCCCGCCGGGACAGGGGACCCCTACGAGCAGTACTTC. Translated: CASSPAGTGDPYEQYF. The whole variable domain, remainder taken from reference TRBV9 and TRBJ2-7, is DSGVTQTPKHLITATGQRVTLRCSPRSGDLSVYWYQQSLDQGLQFLIQYYNGEERAKGNILERFSAQQFPDLHSELNLSSLELGDSALYFCASSPAGTGDPYEQYFGPGTRLTVT.

The chain combines TRBV14 with TRBJ1-2, with no clear D. V lost 2 bases, J lost 1 base, and 5 bases lay in between. Germline V lookup: CDR1 SGHDN, CDR2 FVKESK. The length of the CDR3 is 13 residues. CDR3 sequence: CASSQSVNYGYTF. In DNA, the CDR3 is TGTGCCAGCAGCCAATCAGTTAACTATGGCTACACCTTC.

This chain links TRBV5-4 with TRBJ2-1; D possibly corresponds to TRBD2 (6 bases). V shed 5 bases and J shed 6 bases, with 15 bases lying between them. Per the germline V gene, CDR1 is SGHNT and CDR2 is YYREEE (reference sequence). The CDR3 length is 14 residues. The CDR3 nucleotides are TGTGCCAGCAGGTTCTCCCGGGGGATCAATGAGCAGTTCTTC. As protein: CASRFSRGINEQFF.

The J gene is TRBJ2-3, the V gene TRBV6-6; 7 bases are shared with TRBD1. Germline V gene lookup returns CDR1 MNHNY and CDR2 SVGAGI (reference sequence). With V trimmed by 6 bases and J by 1 base, 4 bases remained unmatched. The CDR3 contains 14 residues. The CDR3 DNA follows: TGTGCCAGCAGGTCCGGGACAGGCACAGATACGCAGTATTTT. Amino acids: CASRSGTGTDTQYF.

The chain is built from TRBV6-5 and TRBJ2-7; 8 bases map to TRBD2. V gave up 8 bases and J gave up 5 bases; unmatched junction bases: 14. CDR3 length: 15 residues. Looked up from germline, CDR1 is MNHEY and CDR2 is SVGAGI. The CDR3 DNA reads TGTGCCAGCGCCCCCTTCGGGCTAGCGGGCCACGAGCAGTACTTC. This translates into CASAPFGLAGHEQYF.

The genes are TRBV30 and TRBJ2-1; TRBD2 matches at 8 bases. The germline V gene has CDR1 GTSNPN and CDR2 SVGIG (reference sequence). The V gene end was trimmed by 0 bases and the J gene end by 7 bases; junction bases not matched to a gene: 8. This CDR3 spans 15 amino acids. CDR3 nucleotide sequence: TGTGCCTGGAGTGTACGAGCGGGAGTCGGAAATGAGCAGTTCTTC. Its translation is CAWSVRAGVGNEQFF.

This clone was recorded once. V is TRBV28 and J is TRBJ1-5, with D possibly TRBD1 on 5 matching bases. Germline CDR1 is MDHEN and CDR2 is SYDVKM. The CDR3 spans 14 residues. The V end lost 7 bases, the J end lost 7 bases, and 17 bases lay between the germline ends. The CDR3 DNA reads as TGTGCCAGCAACCTAGCGGTCGGGGGACAGCCCCAGCATTTT. Its translation is CASNLAVGGQPQHF.

This clone is judged medium-sized. This chain joins TRBV27 and TRBJ1-4, with 12 positions matching TRBD1. CDR1 MNHEY and CDR2 SMNVEV come from the germline V gene (reference sequence). This CDR3 comprises 16 residues. Unmatched junction bases numbered 5, after V lost 5 bases and J lost 4 bases. The CDR3: CASSLGQGAGNEKLFF. The CDR3 DNA reads TGTGCCAGCAGTCTGGGACAGGGGGCTGGTAATGAAAAACTGTTTTTT.

The chain is built from TRBV6-4 and TRBJ2-2, with TRBD2 identical over 10 bases. This CDR3 has 16 amino acids. Losses at the gene ends were 4 bases for V and 3 bases for J; bases not matched to a gene: 5. Germline-derived CDR1 and CDR2 are MRHNA and SNTAGT. CDR3 sequence (DNA): TGTGCCAGCAGTGTTCTAGCGGGAGCCGACACCGGGGAGCTGTTTTTT. Its translation is CASSVLAGADTGELFF.

This rearrangement joins TRBV7-9 to TRBJ1-2; 8 bases agree with TRBD1. The CDR3 spans 17 residues. Germline values: CDR1 SEHNR, CDR2 FQNEAQ (reference sequence). The V and J ends lost 5 bases and 6 bases, in that order; junction bases with no gene match: 17. The CDR3 nucleotides read TGTGCCAGCAGCCCCAAAAACCAACCCAGGGGGCAGGATGGCTACACCTTC. This encodes CASSPKNQPRGQDGYTF.

The rearrangement links TRBV7-9 to TRBJ1-5, with D maybe TRBD1 (6 bases). The CDR3 sequence is 14 residues long. V was shortened by 3 bases and J by 0 bases, with 6 bases between the two germline ends. The germline V gene encodes CDR1 SEHNR and CDR2 FQNEAQ (reference sequence). CDR3 coding DNA: TGTGCCAGCAGCTTGGACAGTAGCAATCAGCCCCAGCATTTT. Encoded protein: CASSLDSSNQPQHF.

This clone was detected only a few times. This chain joins TRBV5-1 and TRBJ2-7, with no clear D. Germline assignment: CDR1 SGHRS and CDR2 YFSETQ. This CDR3 is 12 amino acids long. V lost 0 bases and J 5 bases, leaving 6 bases between the germline ends. The CDR3 reads CASSLGAHEQYF. The CDR3, as DNA: TGCGCCAGCAGCTTGGGGGCACACGAGCAGTACTTC. The full variable domain, its missing parts supplied by reference TRBV5-1 and TRBJ2-7, is KAGVTQTPRYLIKTRGQQVTLSCSPISGHRSVSWYQQTPGQGLQFLFEYFSETQRNKGNFPGRFSGRQFSNSRSEMNVSTLELGDSALYLCASSLGAHEQYFGPGTRLTVT.

V and J are TRBV5-1 and TRBJ2-1, with D perhaps TRBD1 (6 bases). The V and J ends lost 8 bases and 3 bases respectively, with 15 bases between them. This CDR3 comprises 14 residues. Looked up from germline, CDR1 is SGHRS and CDR2 is YFSETQ. CDR3 in DNA: TGCGCCAGTTCCGGGACAACCGACTACAATGAGCAGTTCTTC. Residues: CASSGTTDYNEQFF.

The rearrangement joins TRBV6-5 to TRBJ1-2; D is undetermined. The ends were cut back, 5 bases at V and 4 bases at J, with 5 bases in the middle. The CDR3 has 11 amino acids. The germline CDR1 and CDR2 sequences are MNHEY and SVGAGI. The CDR3 DNA sequence: TGTGCCAGCAGTCCCTCCTATGGCTACACCTTC. Its translation is CASSPSYGYTF.

The chain employs TRBV6-6 and TRBJ2-7; 11 nucleotides align to TRBD2. Germline CDR1 is MNHNY and CDR2 is SVGAGI (reference sequence). This CDR3 comprises 16 residues. The ends lost 1 base at V and 6 bases at J; junction bases unmatched: 8. For the CDR3, the DNA is TGTGCCAGCAGTTACTTCCTAGCGGGAGGAAGCTTCGAGCAGTACTTC. It yields the protein CASSYFLAGGSFEQYF.

This chain uses TRBV5-1 with TRBJ2-3; the match to TRBD2 covers 10 bases. V trimming: 0 bases; J trimming: 2 bases; junction bases outside the gene matches: 6. The CDR3 runs 17 residues. CDR1 and CDR2 from the germline V gene are SGHRS and YFSETQ. This chain's CDR3 is CASSLGLAGASTDTQYF. Here the CDR3 DNA reads TGCGCCAGCAGCTTGGGGCTAGCGGGAGCTTCCACAGATACGCAGTATTTT.